Listed below are T cell receptor beta chains from one sample, sequenced in a study of T-cell memory formation after mild COVID-19. TCRdb fed the 5' RACE reads into MiXCR, producing one record per CDR3 protein. The table records a few hundred thousand distinct CDR3 sequences, 8.5% to 9.5% of them present only once. Sequencing used PBMCs or a T cell subset sorted from them (not recorded which). The receptors come from a young man who had mild COVID-19 (a few samples of this study predate the infection). Cell type and time point are not known. CDR3s include the opening cysteine and the closing phenylalanine or tryptophan.

v_call	j_call	cdr3_aa
TRBV4-2	TRBJ1-2	CDSSQPDRVGYGYTF
TRBV6-2/TRBV6-3	TRBJ2-5	CASTGERGLQTQYF
TRBV6-4	TRBJ2-1	CASSESGNGEQFF
TRBV11-2	TRBJ2-5	CASSLDYGGALETQYF
TRBV9	TRBJ1-6	CASSYHRDSENSPLHF
TRBV5-5	TRBJ2-1	CASSVGGAYRNEQFF
TRBV5-5	TRBJ1-5	CASTPDGTNSNQPQHF
TRBV29-1	TRBJ1-2	CSVISLGENYGYTF
TRBV5-5	TRBJ1-3	CASSLMGVIGNTIYF
TRBV5-1	TRBJ2-2	CASSLNGAPGELFF
TRBV5-1	TRBJ1-6	CASSSGTALSPLHF
TRBV20-1	TRBJ1-1	CSASDPVLRGENTEAFF
TRBV25-1	TRBJ1-2	CASTATGVGYTF
TRBV6-5	TRBJ2-7	CASSYMGGGRHEQYF
TRBV3-1	TRBJ2-1	CASSPRDVNEQFF
TRBV19	TRBJ1-1	CASSIDIGGGEAFF
TRBV5-6	TRBJ2-3	CASSLVSLKATDTQYF
TRBV2	TRBJ2-5	CASLEFGTQYF
TRBV5-1	TRBJ2-3	CASSYTSGGTDTQYF
TRBV18	TRBJ2-7	CASSPRDRAYEQYF
TRBV7-9	TRBJ2-2	CASSLGGGSGELFF
TRBV6-6	TRBJ1-5	CASRRVDSNQPQHF
TRBV20-1	TRBJ1-3	CSARARNRGTGNTIYF
TRBV6-5	TRBJ2-7	CASSRGRAYEQYF
TRBV7-2	TRBJ2-1	CASSLRTSGRGREQFF
TRBV15	TRBJ2-2	CATSKLGELFF
TRBV7-2	TRBJ1-2	CASSLGQRDYGYTF
TRBV7-9	TRBJ2-3	CASSLAWASGSTDTQYF
TRBV13	TRBJ2-5	CASSPRQNLETQYF
TRBV28	TRBJ2-3	CASRSVTDTQYF
TRBV6-6	TRBJ1-2	CASSYEDHYGYTF
TRBV5-4	TRBJ1-2	CASSSLKGTYGYTF
TRBV4-3	TRBJ2-3	CASSRSPGRSTDTQYF
TRBV4-1	TRBJ1-6	CASSQEWAEGYSPLHF
TRBV6-1	TRBJ2-7	CASSGGLAGRSSYEQYF
TRBV5-1	TRBJ2-1	CASSPSGGALEANEQFF
TRBV6-5	TRBJ1-1	CASSPGGVEAFF
TRBV7-6	TRBJ2-1	CASSLALASNEQFF
TRBV9	TRBJ2-5	CASSVASQGAGETQYF
TRBV6-5	TRBJ2-3	CASWGLAGLGDTQYF
TRBV28	TRBJ2-1	CASSSPGARSEQFF
TRBV11-2	TRBJ2-7	CASSRETMAIEQYF
TRBV18	TRBJ2-3	CASSPGGIRWTDTQYF
TRBV6-1	TRBJ2-1	CASSGDRGWSEQFF
TRBV5-1	TRBJ2-2	CASSLAVLADSGELFF
TRBV7-3	TRBJ2-1	CASSLSAHNEQFF
TRBV7-2	TRBJ2-1	CASSLGLAKDEQFF
TRBV6-2/TRBV6-3	TRBJ2-7	CARERSWTSGTGGYEQYF
TRBV10-2	TRBJ1-2	CASSESQGSLYGYTF
TRBV29-1	TRBJ2-3	CSAKPVGPDTQYF
TRBV28	TRBJ2-1	CASSTGTPFYYEQFF